The 10 T cell receptor beta chains below come from one sample, sequenced in a study of control samples from healthy donors and cancer patients. Clones were sequenced by immunoSEQ multiplex PCR, and TCRdb holds only the in-frame ones, with some missing. The table records 200,000 to 250,000 clones, roughly 94% of them present only once. The sequenced sample was blood. The source of these receptors is a man aged 45-65 years in good health.

The chain recombines TRBV11-2 with TRBJ2-5, with TRBD1 matching over 8 bases. Germline V CDR1 and CDR2: SGHAT, FQNNGV. The CDR3 is 13 amino acids. Germline trimming cut 0 bases from V and 7 bases from J; bases unmatched to any gene: 1. The CDR3 DNA sequence: TGTGCCAGCAGCTTAGAAGGGACAGGGACCCAGTACTTC. Residues: CASSLEGTGTQYF.

The gene calls are TRBV5-1 and TRBJ2-5, with 10 bases lining up with TRBD2. Germline CDR1 reads SGHRS; CDR2 reads YFSETQ. Trimming cost V 4 bases and J 1 base; bases outside gene matches: 7. This CDR3 is 16 amino acids long. DNA of the CDR3: TGCGCCAGCAGCCCAGGACAGCGGGGGGGCCAAGAGACCCAGTACTTC. This gives the protein CASSPGQRGGQETQYF. The complete variable domain, with remaining parts taken from reference TRBV5-1 and TRBJ2-5, reads KAGVTQTPRYLIKTRGQQVTLSCSPISGHRSVSWYQQTPGQGLQFLFEYFSETQRNKGNFPGRFSGRQFSNSRSEMNVSTLELGDSALYLCASSPGQRGGQETQYFGPGTRLLVL.

The chain recombines TRBV12-3 or TRBV12-4 with TRBJ1-1; tentatively, D is TRBD1 (5 bases). V was clipped by 1 base and J by 11 bases, with 14 bases between them. CDR3 size: 13 residues. Written as DNA, the CDR3 is TGTGCCAGCAGTTTAGGGGGACCGAAAGGTGCTTTCTTT. Translating gives CASSLGGPKGAFF.

The chain is built from TRBV5-6 and TRBJ2-2; the match to TRBD1 covers 8 bases. This CDR3 contains 16 residues. Trimming cost V 1 base and J 2 bases; bases outside gene matches: 4. CDR1 is SGHDT, CDR2 YYEEEE, per germline. CDR3 amino acids: CASSLMTGVNTGELFF. CDR3 bases: TGTGCCAGCAGCTTGATGACAGGGGTAAACACCGGGGAGCTGTTTTTT.

Of note for this clone: Other nucleotide sequences from this sample produce the same CDR3. This rearrangement joins TRBV9 to TRBJ2-1; tentatively, D is TRBD2 (6 bases). CDR3 length equals 15 residues. CDR1 and CDR2 from the germline V gene are SGDLS and YYNGEE. V lost 2 bases to trimming and J lost 0 bases, with 9 bases between them. The CDR3 sequence is CASSVGRGSYNEQFF. The CDR3 bases are TGTGCCAGCAGCGTTGGGCGGGGCTCCTACAATGAGCAGTTCTTC.

The J gene is TRBJ2-7, the V gene TRBV5-1, with a possible D match to TRBD2 (5 bases). V was clipped by 0 bases and J by 3 bases, with 10 bases between them. The germline V gene has CDR1 SGHRS and CDR2 YFSETQ. The CDR3 contains 14 residues. The CDR3 is CASSLGSGNYEQYV. The DNA for the CDR3 is TGCGCCAGCAGCTTGGGTTCCGGGAACTACGAGCAGTACGTC.

The V and J genes are TRBV6-1 and TRBJ2-7; D gene ambiguous. With 3 bases removed from V and 1 base from J, the gap between germline ends came to 10 bases. The CDR3 has 14 residues. CDR1 and CDR2 from the germline V gene are MNHNS and SASEGT. CDR3 coding DNA: TGTGCCAGCAGTGAGAGGACGAGGTCCTACGAGCAGTACGTC. Translated, it gives CASSERTRSYEQYV.

The chain recombines TRBV18 with TRBJ2-3; D remains ambiguous. The CDR3 loop spans 14 amino acids. CDR1 and CDR2 (germline): KGHSH, LQKENI. Trimming stripped 0 bases from V and 0 bases from J, with 4 bases between. The CDR3 is CASSPPTSTDTQYF. The CDR3 region has the DNA TGTGCCAGCTCACCACCTACTAGCACAGATACGCAGTATTTT.

V is TRBV27 and J is TRBJ1-2, with unresolved D. Looked up from germline, CDR1 is MNHEY and CDR2 is SMNVEV (reference sequence). The ends were cut back, 5 bases at V and 6 bases at J, with 16 bases in the middle. The CDR3 contains 14 residues. The CDR3 region has the DNA TGTGCCAGCAGTCCTCGGGAGGCCGGGGATGGCTACACCTTC. This encodes CASSPREAGDGYTF.

The CDR3 nucleotides are TGTGCCACCCACAGGGGGATGGCCTACGAGCAGTACGTC. Encoded protein: CATHRGMAYEQYV. The chain combines TRBV28 with TRBJ2-7; 8 nucleotides line up with TRBD1. The CDR3 length is 13 residues. In germline, CDR1 is MDHEN, CDR2 SYDVKM. V lost 10 bases to trimming and J lost 2 bases; unmatched junction nucleotides: 7.